This T cell receptor (beta chain) originates from a study of blood T cell repertoires in COVID-19. Study summary: Acute and convalescent COVID-19 specimens originated in the United States, Italy and Spain. The analysed material was cDNA or gDNA that came from T cells, B-cell-depleted T cells, or PBMCs.

Under the authors' procedure: From reference gene primer amplification, estimates of nucleated cell counts were derived. Sequencing was performed with immunoSEQ multiplex PCR; in TCRdb, only in-frame clones are kept and a portion is missing. V, J and clone size are taken as reported in that table, and D and trimming were inferred from the DNA itself. In the table there are tens of thousands of clones, approximately 81% of which are singletons. There are 12 residues in the CDR3. Trimming cost V 6 bases and J 4 bases; bases outside gene matches: 3. Germline V gene lookup returns CDR1 SNHLY and CDR2 FYNNEI.

The specimen sequenced was peripheral blood. The genes are TRBV2 and TRBJ2-7; 7 nucleotides agree with TRBD1. The TCR sequence derives from a man older than 75 with acute or convalescent COVID-19. The CDR3 loop is CASSVQGYEQYF. The CDR3, as DNA: TGTGCCAGCAGCGTACAGGGGTACGAGCAGTACTTC. Drawing the rest from reference TRBV2 and TRBJ2-7, the complete variable domain is EPEVTQTPSHQVTQMGQEVILRCVPISNHLYFYWYRQILGQKVEFLVSFYNNEISEKSEIFDDQFSVERPDGSNFTLKIRSTKLEDSAMYFCASSVQGYEQYFGPGTRLTVT.